The clone carrying this TCR beta chain was recorded only once. The antigen is undetermined. The CDR3 runs to 12 residues. Germline-derived CDR1 and CDR2 are ENHRY and SYGVKD. The trim removed 6 bases at V and 7 bases at J, leaving 4 bases unmatched. This specimen belongs to a study of cytomegalovirus exposure and HLA in healthy donors. Study-wide results and limits: Productive status was seen about 87% or about 30% of the time for most TCR beta V segments in an earlier analysis. Highly shared variants forming one cluster were likely a sequencing artifact.

A multiplex PCR was run with 60 Vbeta primers and 13 Jbeta primers. The protocol was immunoSEQ multiplex PCR, while the TCRdb copy is restricted to in-frame clones and leaves out a portion. The table has about 150,000 clones, roughly 82% seen once. V gene TRBV10-3 combines with J gene TRBJ1-2, with 8 bases matching TRBD1. Sample: PBMCs. The sequence came from a woman in her 50s in good health and CMV-seropositive. The CDR3 here is CAIRTGDGGYTF. The CDR3 DNA sequence: TGTGCCATCAGGACAGGGGATGGTGGCTACACCTTC.